These T cell receptor beta chains were read from a single sample in a study of human T cells and chemical hapten exposure. Each CDR3 protein is one row after TCRdb ran MiXCR on the RACE reads. This sample has tens of thousands of distinct CDR3 sequences, with approximately 9.9% found just once. The source was whole blood, collected in connection with sensitization to the hapten diphenylcyclopropenone (DPC). Receptors were obtained from a woman aged 40 to 50 with alopecia areata. Some clones in this sample may be carry-over from other donors' samples. Each CDR3 is given with its conserved first and last residue. The order of the fields is clone size, V gene, D gene, J gene, CDR3 DNA, CDR3 protein. D genes are given only for firm matches. The listing skips clone size in some rows; elsewhere it reads once, few, many or a size class.

>NA|TRBV20-1|NA|TRBJ1-5
TGCAGTGCTAGAGGGCCCTCAGGGGCAGGACAGCCCCAGCATTTT
CSARGPSGAGQPQHF
>NA|TRBV29-1|TRBD1|TRBJ2-7
TGCAGCGTAGGAGGACAGGGCCACGAGCAGTACTTC
CSVGGQGHEQYF
>NA|TRBV6-5|NA|TRBJ2-7
TGTGCCAGCAGTTACTCGAGGACTACCCTCTTTTACGAGCAGTACTTC
CASSYSRTTLFYEQYF
>NA|TRBV6-1|NA|TRBJ2-3
TGTGCCAGCAGTGAAGCGGGCCAATCGGGCACAGATACGCAGTATTTT
CASSEAGQSGTDTQYF
>many|TRBV6-5|NA|TRBJ1-5
TGTGCCAGCAGTTACTCGGCAGAAGGATCTCAGCCCCAGCATTTT
CASSYSAEGSQPQHF
>many|TRBV10-3|NA|TRBJ1-2
TGTGCCATCAGTGAGTCGTTGGGGCGGGCAGCTAACTATGGCTACACCTTC
CAISESLGRAANYGYTF
>few|TRBV27|TRBD1|TRBJ1-2
TGTGCCAGCAGTACGGGACAGGGGCCAACTTATGGCTACACCTTC
CASSTGQGPTYGYTF
>many|TRBV11-2|NA|TRBJ2-5
TGTGCCAGCAGCCCCTTCCTTGGGGCTCGCGGCCAAGAGACCCAGTACTTC
CASSPFLGARGQETQYF
>many|TRBV6-2/TRBV6-3|TRBD1|TRBJ2-7
TGTGCCAGCAGGCCGACAGGGCAGTCCTACGAGCAGTACTTC
CASRPTGQSYEQYF
>NA|TRBV6-6|TRBD1|TRBJ1-3
TGTGCCAGCAGTCTCGGACAGGGGGCGAACGGAAACACCATATATTTT
CASSLGQGANGNTIYF
>many|TRBV28|NA|TRBJ2-7
TGTGCCAGCAGTAGCCCCCGGACAGACAACTACGAGCAGTACTTC
CASSSPRTDNYEQYF
>many|TRBV4-3|NA|TRBJ2-7
TGCGCCAGCAGCCAAGCAGAGTTGGGCGAGCAGTACTTC
CASSQAELGEQYF
>NA|TRBV5-1|NA|TRBJ2-2
TGCGCCAGCAGCTTGGGCCAGGGTTGGACCGGGGAGCTGTTTTTT
CASSLGQGWTGELFF
>many|TRBV6-2/TRBV6-3|NA|TRBJ2-1
TGTGCCAGCAGTTACTCTTGGTGGCAGGGTGATTCAAATGAGCAGTTCTTC
CASSYSWWQGDSNEQFF
>many|TRBV6-6|TRBD1|TRBJ1-1
TGTGCCAGCAGTCGGACAGGGAGGACTGAAGCTTTCTTT
CASSRTGRTEAFF
>many|TRBV5-6|NA|TRBJ2-1
TGTGCCAGCAGCCCGACGGCCCATTCCTACAATGAGCAGTTCTTC
CASSPTAHSYNEQFF
>NA|TRBV12-3/TRBV12-4|NA|TRBJ1-5
TGTGCCAGCAGTTTGCGAGTTGAGCAGCCCCAGCATTTT
CASSLRVEQPQHF
>many|TRBV6-2/TRBV6-3|NA|TRBJ1-6
TGTGCCAGCAGTTACTCGATGGGATCCCAGTATAATTCACCCCTCCATTTT
CASSYSMGSQYNSPLHF
>NA|TRBV20-1|NA|TRBJ1-2
TGCAGTGCTAGCGAGGGTGCGACATATGGCTACACCTTC
CSASEGATYGYTF
>few|TRBV25-1|NA|TRBJ1-1
TGTGCCAGCAGTGATGTCGTTCGGGGGAGGTCGACTGAAGCTTTCTTT
CASSDVVRGRSTEAFF
>few|TRBV3-1|NA|TRBJ1-3
TGTGCCAGCACCCTTAGGGGTATAGCAGGAAACACCATATATTTT
CASTLRGIAGNTIYF
>NA|TRBV12-3/TRBV12-4|NA|TRBJ1-3
TGTGCCAGCAGAATACAGGGATCCGGAAACACCATATATTTT
CASRIQGSGNTIYF
>NA|TRBV5-1|TRBD1|TRBJ1-1
TGCGCCAGCAGCCGCCAGGGGGCAGACACTGAAGCTTTCTTT
CASSRQGADTEAFF
>many|TRBV7-2|TRBD1|TRBJ1-5
TGTGCCAGCAGCTTAGAGGCGGGACAGGCAAATCAGCCCCAGCATTTT
CASSLEAGQANQPQHF
>few|TRBV11-2|NA|TRBJ1-1
TGTGCCAGCAGCTTACAACAGGGCCCCACTGAAGCTTTCTTT
CASSLQQGPTEAFF
>NA|TRBV6-6|NA|TRBJ2-2
TGTGCCAGCACCGGCCCCGGGCCCTTCGGCGGGACCGGGGAGCTGTTTTTT
CASTGPGPFGGTGELFF
>many|TRBV7-2|TRBD2|TRBJ2-6
TGTGCCAGCAGCCTACAGGCGGGGGGTACTGGGGCCAACGTCCTGACTTTC
CASSLQAGGTGANVLTF
>NA|TRBV7-9|NA|TRBJ2-3
TGTGCCAGCAGATGGGTCGCAGATACGCAGTATTTT
CASRWVADTQYF
>NA|TRBV2|NA|TRBJ1-6
TGTGCCAGCAGAGGCACCTATAATTCACCCCTCCACTTT
CASRGTYNSPLHF
>many|TRBV6-1|NA|TRBJ2-5
TGTGCCAGCAGTGAAGCCCCCTTTAGGGGGTTGCAAGAGACCCAGTACTTC
CASSEAPFRGLQETQYF
>NA|TRBV6-6|NA|TRBJ2-7
TGTGCCAGCAGTTACCCCGGGGGCGAGCAGTACTTC
CASSYPGGEQYF
>many|TRBV19|NA|TRBJ2-5
TGTGCCAGTAGTATTCAAGGGCAGGGGAAAGAGACCCAGTACTTC
CASSIQGQGKETQYF
>NA|TRBV7-9|TRBD2|TRBJ2-1
TGTGTCAGCAGTAACCAGGGGACTAGCGGAAACTCCAATGAGCAGTTCTTC
CVSSNQGTSGNSNEQFF
>many|TRBV7-9|TRBD1|TRBJ1-2
TGTGCCAGCAGTGAACAGGGGAAGGCCTATGGCTACACCTTC
CASSEQGKAYGYTF
>NA|TRBV18|TRBD1|TRBJ2-5
TGTGCCAGCTCGCCCCTAGGGGGCTCGGCGGGAGAGACCCAGTACTTC
CASSPLGGSAGETQYF
>many|TRBV5-8|TRBD1|TRBJ1-3
TGTGCCAGCAGCCAGACAGGGTCTGGAAACACCATATATTTT
CASSQTGSGNTIYF
>NA|TRBV7-2|TRBD2|TRBJ2-7
TGTGCCAGCAGCTTGTCTAGCGGTCTCGGTGGCGAGCAGTACTTC
CASSLSSGLGGEQYF
>many|TRBV11-1|TRBD2|TRBJ2-5
TGTGCCAGCAGCCACCCGCGTGATGCGGGGGGGCATGTGGAGACCCAGTACTTC
CASSHPRDAGGHVETQYF
>many|TRBV5-1|NA|TRBJ2-2
TGCGCCAGCAGCTACGGGACGGCCCAGAACACCGGGGAGCTGTTTTTT
CASSYGTAQNTGELFF
>many|TRBV7-2|TRBD2|TRBJ2-2
TGTGCCAGCAGCTTCCTTCCTGGAAGCGGGGGCGGGCTGTTTTTT
CASSFLPGSGGGLFF
>NA|TRBV12-3/TRBV12-4|NA|TRBJ2-4
TGTGCCAGCACCCCGACCAGTGTCGACATTCAGTACTTC
CASTPTSVDIQYF
>NA|TRBV4-1|TRBD2|TRBJ2-3
TGCGCCAGCAGCACAAGCGGGGGGGCTTCAGATACGCAGTATTTT
CASSTSGGASDTQYF
>few|TRBV27|NA|TRBJ2-7
TGTGCCAGCAGTTTATTATCGGGGGCCTACGAGCAGTACTTC
CASSLLSGAYEQYF
>few|TRBV24-1|TRBD1|TRBJ2-5
TGTGCCACCAGTGACCCGACCACAGGGGGAATGCTGCGGGAGACCCAGTACTTC
CATSDPTTGGMLRETQYF
>many|TRBV12-3/TRBV12-4|TRBD2|TRBJ2-2
TGTGCCAGCAGTCCCACTTATGGGAGGGCCGGGGAGCTGTTTTTT
CASSPTYGRAGELFF
>few|TRBV7-2|TRBD2|TRBJ2-3
TGTGCCAGTTCGGGGGGGCCTCGCACAGATACGCAGTATTTT
CASSGGPRTDTQYF
>NA|TRBV7-2|NA|TRBJ1-2
TGTGCCAGCAGCCCGTGGGGCGGCTATGGCTACACCTTC
CASSPWGGYGYTF
>many|TRBV5-5|NA|TRBJ2-7
TGTGCCAGCAGCTTTCAGTTCAGCTCCTACGAGCAGTACTTC
CASSFQFSSYEQYF
>many|TRBV30|TRBD2|TRBJ2-3
TGTGCCTGGAAGATAGCGGGCGCAGATACGCAGTATTTT
CAWKIAGADTQYF
>once|TRBV6-5|TRBD1|TRBJ2-2
TGTGCCAGCAGTTTGGGACAGGGGGCGATCGGGGAGCTGTTTTTT
CASSLGQGAIGELFF